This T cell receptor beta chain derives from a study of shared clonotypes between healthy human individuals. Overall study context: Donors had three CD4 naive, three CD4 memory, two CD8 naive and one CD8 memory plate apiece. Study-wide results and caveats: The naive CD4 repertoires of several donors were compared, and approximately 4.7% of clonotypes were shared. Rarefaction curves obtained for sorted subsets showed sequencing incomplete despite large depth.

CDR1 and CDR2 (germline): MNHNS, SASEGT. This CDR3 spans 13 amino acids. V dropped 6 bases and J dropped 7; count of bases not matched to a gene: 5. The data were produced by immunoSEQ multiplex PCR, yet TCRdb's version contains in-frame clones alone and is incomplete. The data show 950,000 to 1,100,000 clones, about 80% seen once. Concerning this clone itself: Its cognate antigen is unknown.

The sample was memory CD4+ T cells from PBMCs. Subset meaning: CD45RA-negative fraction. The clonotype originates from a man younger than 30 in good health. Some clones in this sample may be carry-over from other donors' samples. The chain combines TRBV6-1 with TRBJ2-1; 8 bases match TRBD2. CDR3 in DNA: TGTGCCAGCAGAACTAGCGGCCTAAATGAGCAGTTCTTC. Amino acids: CASRTSGLNEQFF.